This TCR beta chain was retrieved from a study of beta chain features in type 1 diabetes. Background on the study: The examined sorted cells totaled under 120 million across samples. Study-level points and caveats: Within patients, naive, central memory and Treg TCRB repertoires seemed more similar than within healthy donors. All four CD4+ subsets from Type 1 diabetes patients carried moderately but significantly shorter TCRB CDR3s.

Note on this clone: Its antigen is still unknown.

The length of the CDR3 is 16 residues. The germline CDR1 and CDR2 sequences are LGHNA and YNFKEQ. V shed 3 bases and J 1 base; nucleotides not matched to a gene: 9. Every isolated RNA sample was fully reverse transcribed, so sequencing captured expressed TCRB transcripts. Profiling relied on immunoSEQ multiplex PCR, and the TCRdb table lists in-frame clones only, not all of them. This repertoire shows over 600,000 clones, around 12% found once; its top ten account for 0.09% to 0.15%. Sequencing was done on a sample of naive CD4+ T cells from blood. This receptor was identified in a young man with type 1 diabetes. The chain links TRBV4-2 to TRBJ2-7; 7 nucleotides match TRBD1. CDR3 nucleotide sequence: TGTGCCAGCAGCCACACAGCAGACAGGGCTTCCTACGAGCAGTACTTC. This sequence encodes CASSHTADRASYEQYF.